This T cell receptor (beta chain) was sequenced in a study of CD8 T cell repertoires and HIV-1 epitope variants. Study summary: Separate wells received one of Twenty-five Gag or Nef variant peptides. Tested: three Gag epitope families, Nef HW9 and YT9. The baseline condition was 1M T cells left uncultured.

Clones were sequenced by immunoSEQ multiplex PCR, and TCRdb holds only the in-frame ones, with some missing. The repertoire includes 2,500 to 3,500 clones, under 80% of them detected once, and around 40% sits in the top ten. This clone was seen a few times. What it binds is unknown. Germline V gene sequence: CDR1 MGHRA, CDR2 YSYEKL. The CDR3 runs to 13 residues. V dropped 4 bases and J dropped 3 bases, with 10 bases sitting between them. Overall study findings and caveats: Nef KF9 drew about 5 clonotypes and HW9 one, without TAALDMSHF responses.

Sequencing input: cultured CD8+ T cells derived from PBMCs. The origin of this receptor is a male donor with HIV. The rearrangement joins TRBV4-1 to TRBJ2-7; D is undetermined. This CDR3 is CASSRILDYEQYF. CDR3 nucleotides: TGCGCCAGCAGCCGTATACTCGACTACGAGCAGTACTTC.